The 10 T cell receptor beta chains given below trace back to one sample, sequenced in a study of shared clonotypes between healthy human individuals. The repertoire was sequenced with immunoSEQ multiplex PCR; TCRdb's copy has only in-frame clones and lacks some. The profile covers roughly 2,500,000 clones, with approximately 93% appearing a single time and 0.36% taken by the ten largest. Material for sequencing was naive CD4+ T cells from PBMCs. This sample's subset: CD45RA+ positively selected. The receptors stem from a man in his late teens or twenties in good health. Some clones in this sample may be carry-over from other donors' samples.

This clone came up once. J is TRBJ1-1 and V is TRBV10-3; TRBD1 agrees at 11 bases. With 10 bases clipped from V and 4 bases from J, the junction kept 8 bases outside the gene matches. The CDR3 extends over 14 amino acids. Germline-derived CDR1 and CDR2 are ENHRY and SYGVKD. CDR3 nucleotides: TGTGCCACTCTGAGGGGACAGGGGGGCACTGAAGCTTTCTTT. Its protein is CATLRGQGGTEAFF.

This chain links TRBV18 with TRBJ1-2, with TRBD1 matching 8 bases. The V gene end was trimmed by 4 bases and the J gene end by 6 bases; junction bases not matched to a gene: 13. Germline V gene sequence: CDR1 KGHSH, CDR2 LQKENI. The CDR3 is 16 residues long. CDR3 in amino acids: CASSLTVGQGIDGYTF. For the CDR3, the DNA is TGTGCCAGCTCACTCACGGTAGGACAGGGAATCGATGGCTACACCTTC.

The chain couples TRBV5-1 to TRBJ1-4, with TRBD1 identical over 8 bases. Germline V CDR1 and CDR2: SGHRS, YFSETQ. J lost 7 bases, V lost 4 bases, and 18 bases had no gene match. This CDR3 contains 18 residues. The CDR3 loop is CASSALRLGQAGGEKLFF. The CDR3 bases are TGCGCCAGCAGCGCCTTGCGACTGGGACAGGCGGGAGGTGAAAAACTGTTTTTT.

V is TRBV7-9 and J is TRBJ2-2; 7 bases align to TRBD2. CDR1 is SEHNR and CDR2 is FQNEAQ in the germline V gene (reference sequence). The CDR3 is 14 amino acids. V was clipped by 4 bases and J by 4 bases; unmatched bases: 3. DNA of the CDR3: TGTGCCAGCAGCTCGGGGGGTGGCACCGGGGAGCTGTTTTTT. Amino acid sequence: CASSSGGGTGELFF.

The chain links TRBV6-5 to TRBJ2-7; 9 nucleotides agree with TRBD2. CDR3 length: 15 residues. Germline CDR1 MNHEY, CDR2 SVGAGI. J was trimmed by 7 bases and V by 4 bases; bases with no gene match: 11. CDR3 sequence (DNA): TGTGCCAGCAGTTCCCGTTGGACTAGCGCGGGGGAGCAGTACTTC. It yields the protein CASSSRWTSAGEQYF.

In its sample, this clone was seen a few times. CDR3 in amino acids: CASSSGGDTEAFF. The CDR3 region has the DNA TGTGCCTCATCGTCAGGGGGCGACACTGAAGCTTTCTTT. The chain recombines TRBV5-6 with TRBJ1-1, with 8 bases matching TRBD1. With V trimmed by 10 bases and J by 3 bases, 8 bases remained unmatched. The CDR3 is 13 residues long. The germline V gene has CDR1 SGHDT and CDR2 YYEEEE. Full variable domain (rest looked up from reference TRBV5-6 and TRBJ1-1): DAGVTQSPTHLIKTRGQQVTLRCSPKSGHDTVSWYQQALGQGPQFIFQYYEEEERQRGNFPDRFSGHQFPNYSSELNVNALLLGDSALYLCASSSGGDTEAFFGQGTRLTVV.

This chain connects TRBV5-4 to TRBJ2-5, with 9 bases fitting TRBD2. CDR3 size: 14 residues. V gave up 7 bases and J gave up 2 bases; unmatched junction bases: 6. Germline V lookup: CDR1 SGHNT, CDR2 YYREEE (reference sequence). The CDR3: CASRAGGSQETQYF. CDR3 in DNA: TGTGCCAGCCGGGCGGGAGGGTCACAAGAGACCCAGTACTTC. Filled out from reference TRBV5-4 and TRBJ2-5, the complete variable domain reads ETGVTQSPTHLIKTRGQQVTLRCSSQSGHNTVSWYQQALGQGPQFIFQYYREEENGRGNFPPRFSGLQFPNYSSELNVNALELDDSALYLCASRAGGSQETQYFGPGTRLLVL.

This chain links TRBV27 with TRBJ1-4; weak D call: TRBD1 (5 bases). Trimming left V 3 bases short and J 3 bases short, with 11 bases between. The length of the CDR3 is 15 residues. Germline values: CDR1 MNHEY, CDR2 SMNVEV (reference sequence). The CDR3 protein is CASSFHGAANEKLFF. CDR3 nucleotide sequence: TGTGCCAGCAGTTTTCATGGGGCAGCTAATGAAAAACTGTTTTTT.

The V and J genes are TRBV7-6 and TRBJ2-3; 9 nucleotides align to TRBD1. CDR3 size: 14 residues. Germline CDR1 reads SGHVS; CDR2 reads FNYEAQ. Trimming cost V 4 bases and J 5 bases; bases outside gene matches: 4. The DNA for the CDR3 is TGTGCCAGCAGCTCGGGACAGGGCAAAGATACGCAGTATTTT. Protein product: CASSSGQGKDTQYF.

The chain recombines TRBV11-3 with TRBJ2-1; TRBD2 matches 8 bases. There are 15 residues in the CDR3. Germline-derived CDR1 and CDR2 are SGHNT and YENEEA. V gave up 1 base and J gave up 8 bases; unmatched junction bases: 7. CDR3 loop: CASSLGVSGIDEQFF. In DNA, the CDR3 is TGTGCCAGCAGCTTAGGGGTTAGCGGGATCGATGAGCAGTTCTTC. Together with reference TRBV11-3 and TRBJ2-1, the CDR3 gives the full variable domain: EAGVVQSPRYKIIEKKQPVAFWCNPISGHNTLYWYLQNLGQGPELLIRYENEEAVDDSQLPKDRFSAERLKGVDSTLKIQPAELGDSAVYLCASSLGVSGIDEQFFGPGTRLTVL.